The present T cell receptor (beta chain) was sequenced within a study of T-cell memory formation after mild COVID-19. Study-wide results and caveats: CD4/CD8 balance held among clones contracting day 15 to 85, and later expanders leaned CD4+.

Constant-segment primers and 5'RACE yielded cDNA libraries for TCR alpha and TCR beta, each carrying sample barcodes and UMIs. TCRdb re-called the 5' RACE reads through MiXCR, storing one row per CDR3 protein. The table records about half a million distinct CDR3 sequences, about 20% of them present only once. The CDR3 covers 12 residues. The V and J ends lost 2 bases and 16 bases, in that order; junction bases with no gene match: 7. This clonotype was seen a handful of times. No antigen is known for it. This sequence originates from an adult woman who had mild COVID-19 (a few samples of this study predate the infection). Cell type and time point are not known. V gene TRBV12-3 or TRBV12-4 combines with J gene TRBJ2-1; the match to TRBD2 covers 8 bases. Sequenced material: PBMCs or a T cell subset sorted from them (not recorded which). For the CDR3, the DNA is TGTGCCAGCAGTTTAACGGGACTAGAAGACTTCTTC. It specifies CASSLTGLEDFF.